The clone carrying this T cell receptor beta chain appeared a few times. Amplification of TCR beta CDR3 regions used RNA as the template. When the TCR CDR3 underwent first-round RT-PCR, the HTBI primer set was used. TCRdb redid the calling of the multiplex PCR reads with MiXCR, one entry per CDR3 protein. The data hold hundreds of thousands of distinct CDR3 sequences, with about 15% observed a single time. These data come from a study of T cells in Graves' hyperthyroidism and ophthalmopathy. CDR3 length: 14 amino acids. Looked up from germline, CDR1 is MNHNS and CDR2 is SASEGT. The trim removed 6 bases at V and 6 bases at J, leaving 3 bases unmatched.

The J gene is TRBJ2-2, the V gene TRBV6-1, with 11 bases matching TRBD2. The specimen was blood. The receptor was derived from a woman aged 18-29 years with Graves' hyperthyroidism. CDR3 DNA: TGTGCCAGCAGACGACTAGCGGGACCCGGGGAGCTGTTTTTT. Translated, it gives CASRRLAGPGELFF.